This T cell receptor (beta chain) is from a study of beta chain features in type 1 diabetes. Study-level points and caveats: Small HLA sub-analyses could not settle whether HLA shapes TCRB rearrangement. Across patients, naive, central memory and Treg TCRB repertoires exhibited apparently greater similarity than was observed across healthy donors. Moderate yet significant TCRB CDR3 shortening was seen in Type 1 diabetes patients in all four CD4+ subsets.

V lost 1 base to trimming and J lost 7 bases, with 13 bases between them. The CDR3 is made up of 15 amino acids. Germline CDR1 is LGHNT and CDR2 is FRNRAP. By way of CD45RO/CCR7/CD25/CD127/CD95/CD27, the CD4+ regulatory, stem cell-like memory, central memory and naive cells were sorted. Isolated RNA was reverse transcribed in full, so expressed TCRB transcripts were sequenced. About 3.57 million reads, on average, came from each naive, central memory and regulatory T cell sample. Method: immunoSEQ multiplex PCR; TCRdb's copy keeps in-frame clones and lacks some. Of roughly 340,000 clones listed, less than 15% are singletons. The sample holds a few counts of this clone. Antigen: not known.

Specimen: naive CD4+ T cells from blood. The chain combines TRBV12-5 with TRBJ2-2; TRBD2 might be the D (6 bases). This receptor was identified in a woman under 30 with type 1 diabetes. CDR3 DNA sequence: TGTGCTAGTGGTTTGGATCCCCCCGGGAGCGGGGAGCTGTTTTTT. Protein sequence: CASGLDPPGSGELFF.